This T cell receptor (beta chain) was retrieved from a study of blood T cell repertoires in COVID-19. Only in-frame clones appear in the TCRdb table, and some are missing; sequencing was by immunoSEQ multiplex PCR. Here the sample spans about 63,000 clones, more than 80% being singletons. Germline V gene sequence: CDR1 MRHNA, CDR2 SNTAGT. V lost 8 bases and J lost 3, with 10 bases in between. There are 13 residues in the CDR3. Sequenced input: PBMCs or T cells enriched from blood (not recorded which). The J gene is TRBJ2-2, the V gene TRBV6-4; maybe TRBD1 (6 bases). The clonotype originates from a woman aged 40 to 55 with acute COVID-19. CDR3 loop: CASSNRDTGELFF. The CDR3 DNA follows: TGTGCCAGCTCGAACAGGGACACCGGGGAGCTGTTTTTT.